The 11 T cell receptor beta chains below were found in one sample sequenced in a study of blood T cell repertoires in COVID-19. Produced via immunoSEQ multiplex PCR; TCRdb's table is partial and in-frame only. The sample carries more than 150,000 clones, around 80% recorded once. The sequencing sample was made of peripheral blood. These receptors all stem from a human donor in a cohort sampled during active COVID-19.

The chain couples TRBV5-6 to TRBJ1-6, with 7 nucleotides matching TRBD1. The CDR3 is 15 residues long. Germline assignment: CDR1 SGHDT and CDR2 YYEEEE. J was trimmed by 2 bases and V by 4 bases; bases with no gene match: 3. CDR3 region: CASSPQGAYNSPLHF. The CDR3 DNA reads TGTGCCAGCAGCCCCCAGGGGGCCTATAATTCACCCCTCCACTTT.

Concerning this clone: This CDR3 is also generated by other DNA sequences in the sample. The gene calls are TRBV5-1 and TRBJ2-2, with TRBD2 matching 8 bases. This CDR3 has 16 residues. Germline V CDR1 and CDR2: SGHRS, YFSETQ. The ends lost 1 base at V and 0 bases at J; junction bases unmatched: 2. In DNA form, the CDR3 reads TGCGCCAGCAGCTTGTTGCGGGGGGCGAACACCGGGGAGCTGTTTTTT. It specifies CASSLLRGANTGELFF.

This clone was seen only once. The chain has TRBV11-2 and TRBJ2-3; TRBD2 matches at 9 bases. Trimming at V came to 4 bases and at J to 0 bases, leaving 8 bases not matched to a gene. This CDR3 contains 17 residues. Germline V CDR1 and CDR2: SGHAT, FQNNGV. CDR3 loop: CASSSPIAGESTDTQYF. The CDR3 bases are TGTGCCAGCAGCTCCCCCATAGCGGGGGAAAGCACAGATACGCAGTATTTT.

The V gene is TRBV12-3 or TRBV12-4, the J gene TRBJ1-1, with D unclear. This CDR3 contains 13 residues. V lost 3 bases to trimming and J lost 1 base, with 6 bases between them. The DNA for the CDR3 is TGTGCCAGCAGTTTGCGGCAGAACACTGAAGCTTTCTTT. Its protein is CASSLRQNTEAFF.

The J gene is TRBJ2-7, the V gene TRBV4-1; maybe TRBD1 (5 bases). Germline CDR1 reads MGHRA; CDR2 reads YSYEKL. CDR3 size: 15 residues. Trimming took 4 bases from V and 0 from J, leaving 13 bases between them. Written as DNA, the CDR3 is TGCGCCAGCAGCCTCACAAAAGGGGCCTCCTACGAGCAGTACTTC. It yields the protein CASSLTKGASYEQYF.

This clone was observed a handful of times. Other DNA variants within this sample encode the same CDR3. V gene TRBV9 combines with J gene TRBJ2-7, with D unclear. The CDR3 has 14 amino acids. Germline V gene lookup returns CDR1 SGDLS and CDR2 YYNGEE. Trimming shortened V by 0 bases and J by 0 bases, and 7 bases separated the two germline ends. As DNA, the CDR3 is TGTGCCAGCAGCGTAGGGTTAGCCTCCTACGAGCAGTACTTC. Its translation: CASSVGLASYEQYF.

This chain connects TRBV19 to TRBJ2-3, with D possibly being TRBD2 (6 bases). Looked up from germline, CDR1 is LNHDA and CDR2 is SQIVND (reference sequence). The CDR3 totals 14 residues. V lost 5 bases to trimming and J lost 0 bases, with 9 bases between them. The CDR3 loop is CASSFSGSTDTQYF. The CDR3, as DNA: TGTGCCAGTAGTTTTAGCGGAAGCACAGATACGCAGTATTTT.

The chain has TRBV19 and TRBJ2-4; D perhaps matches TRBD2 (6 bases). CDR1 is LNHDA and CDR2 is SQIVND in the germline V gene (reference sequence). This CDR3 region has 19 residues. Deletions cut 1 base from V and 3 bases from J, with 22 bases between. The CDR3 reads CASSIVLNTGGTGKNIQYF. The CDR3, as DNA: TGTGCCAGTAGTATAGTCCTAAATACCGGGGGTACAGGCAAAAACATTCAGTACTTC.

The chain links TRBV6-1 to TRBJ1-3, with a possible D match to TRBD1 (5 bases). Germline CDR1 is MNHNS and CDR2 is SASEGT. This CDR3 comprises 19 residues. With 4 bases removed from V and 0 bases from J, the gap between germline ends came to 22 bases. The DNA of the CDR3 is TGTGCCAGCAGTGTCACAGGTATTGGTAACCCCGACTCTGGAAACACCATATATTTT. It translates to CASSVTGIGNPDSGNTIYF.

The rearrangement uses TRBV6-1 and TRBJ2-7; D unclear. Germline CDR1 reads MNHNS; CDR2 reads SASEGT. The CDR3 contains 13 residues. V was cut by 4 bases and J by 2 bases, with 9 bases left in between. CDR3 DNA: TGTGCCAGCAGTGGAGCTTCAGCCTACGAGCAGTACTTC. It translates to CASSGASAYEQYF.

The gene calls are TRBV5-1 and TRBJ2-7; the match to TRBD2 covers 8 bases. The CDR3 length is 14 residues. Trimming removed 4 bases from V and 5 bases from J; junction bases left unmatched: 8. The germline CDR1 and CDR2 sequences are SGHRS and YFSETQ. DNA for the CDR3: TGCGCCAGCAGCCAAGCGGGGGTCCTAGACGAGCAGTACTTC. Encoded protein: CASSQAGVLDEQYF.